Below, 18 T cell receptor beta chains from the same sample are listed, as sequenced in a study of cytomegalovirus exposure and HLA in healthy donors. It was with 60 Vbeta and 13 Jbeta primers that the PCR ran. Libraries were prepared by immunoSEQ multiplex PCR; TCRdb keeps only in-frame clonotypes and omits some of them. This sample has about 170,000 clones, with roughly 80% found just once. Material for sequencing was PBMCs. Receptors originate from a girl aged 10 to 17 in good health and CMV-seropositive.

The gene calls are TRBV6-4 and TRBJ1-1, with D unclear. This CDR3 is 13 amino acids long. Germline V lookup: CDR1 MRHNA, CDR2 SNTAGT. Trimming pared 5 bases from V and 8 bases from J, leaving 15 bases between. The DNA for the CDR3 is TGTGCCAGCAGTCCCGACGGAGGGCAGGAAGCTTTCTTT. It yields the protein CASSPDGGQEAFF.

This chain connects TRBV30 to TRBJ2-1; the match to TRBD1 covers 9 bases. Germline-derived CDR1 and CDR2 are GTSNPN and SVGIG (reference sequence). The CDR3 extends over 12 amino acids. Trimming cost V 5 bases and J 7 bases; bases outside gene matches: 3. CDR3 sequence (DNA): TGTGCCTGGGGACAGGGGATGAATGAGCAGTTCTTC. Residues: CAWGQGMNEQFF.

V is TRBV5-6 and J is TRBJ1-5; 9 nucleotides agree with TRBD1. Germline V gene lookup returns CDR1 SGHDT and CDR2 YYEEEE. The CDR3 is 14 amino acids. The V segment lost 4 bases and the J segment 6 bases; nucleotides outside the gene matches: 5. CDR3 nucleotides: TGTGCCAGCAGCATACAGGGGGCAGCTCAGCCCCAGCATTTT. Protein sequence: CASSIQGAAQPQHF.

In its sample, this clone was seen a few times. The V gene is TRBV19, the J gene TRBJ1-2; 9 bases agree with TRBD1. From germline, CDR1 is LNHDA and CDR2 SQIVND (reference sequence). The CDR3 is made up of 13 amino acids. Trimming removed 6 bases from V and 7 bases from J; junction bases left unmatched: 6. This CDR3 is CASRRGQGSGYTF. CDR3 DNA sequence: TGTGCCAGTAGAAGGGGACAGGGAAGTGGCTACACCTTC.

The CDR3 nucleotides are TGCGCCAGCAGCCGTAGGACAGACCAAGAGACCCAGTACTTC. Amino acids: CASSRRTDQETQYF. J is TRBJ2-5 and V is TRBV10-2; tentatively, D is TRBD1 (6 bases). This CDR3 is 14 amino acids long. CDR1 and CDR2 (germline): WSHSY, SAAADI. V gave up 6 bases and J gave up 0 bases, with 11 bases separating them.

The chain combines TRBV30 with TRBJ1-1, with D possibly TRBD1 on 6 matching bases. Germline V lookup: CDR1 GTSNPN, CDR2 SVGIG (reference sequence). Between the trimmed V and J ends, which lost 2 bases and 3 bases, there was a span of 22 bases. The CDR3 sequence is 17 residues long. CDR3 nucleotide sequence: TGTGCCTGGAGTTTCCTGGGGGGGGCGGTACGGGACACTGAAGCTTTCTTT. It translates to CAWSFLGGAVRDTEAFF.

J is TRBJ2-7 and V is TRBV6-5, with D possibly being TRBD1 (5 bases). V lost 6 bases and J lost 5, with 14 bases in between. The length of the CDR3 is 13 residues. Germline V gene data show CDR1 as MNHEY and CDR2 as SVGAGI. The chain's CDR3 is CASSVSLGHEQYF. The CDR3 DNA sequence: TGTGCCAGCAGCGTATCCCTGGGGCACGAGCAGTACTTC.

V gene TRBV5-1 combines with J gene TRBJ2-7; 8 nucleotides align to TRBD2. Germline trimming cut 3 bases from V and 5 bases from J; bases unmatched to any gene: 13. The CDR3 length is 16 residues. Germline CDR1 and CDR2: SGHRS and YFSETQ. The DNA of the CDR3 is TGCGCCAGCAGCTCGGACGTGGGGCGGGGGGACCACGAGCAGTACTTC. This translates into CASSSDVGRGDHEQYF.

This chain joins TRBV6-1 and TRBJ2-1; 13 nucleotides align to TRBD2. Germline assignment: CDR1 MNHNS and CDR2 SASEGT. The CDR3 is 14 residues long. The J segment lost 5 bases and the V segment lost 10 bases, leaving 5 bases of the junction unmatched. The DNA of the CDR3 is TGTGCCAACTCACTAGCGGGAGGGGACAATGAGCAGTTCTTC. This encodes CANSLAGGDNEQFF.

The chain recombines TRBV5-1 with TRBJ2-7, with TRBD2 as a possible D gene (7 bases). CDR3 size: 16 residues. Germline lookup yields CDR1 SGHRS and CDR2 YFSETQ. Between the trimmed V and J ends, which lost 2 bases and 2 bases, there was a span of 17 bases. CDR3 sequence reads: CASSFRGASQAYEQYF. The DNA of the CDR3 is TGCGCCAGCAGCTTTCGGGGGGCGAGTCAAGCCTACGAGCAGTACTTC.

The chain uses TRBV10-3 and TRBJ2-2, with D unclear. Trimming took 3 bases from V and 0 from J, leaving 14 bases between them. CDR1 is ENHRY, CDR2 SYGVKD, per germline. The CDR3 runs to 17 residues. CDR3: CAISDNYRNSNTGELFF. CDR3 nucleotides: TGTGCCATCAGTGATAACTACCGAAATTCGAACACCGGGGAGCTGTTTTTT.

The rearrangement joins TRBV7-6 to TRBJ1-4, with 9 bases matching TRBD1. From germline, CDR1 is SGHVS and CDR2 FNYEAQ. The CDR3 sequence is 19 residues long. With V trimmed by 0 bases and J by 3 bases, 11 bases remained unmatched. The CDR3: CASSLALGQGDFPNEKLFF. CDR3 bases: TGTGCCAGCAGCTTAGCCCTGGGACAGGGAGATTTTCCTAATGAAAAACTGTTTTTT.

V is TRBV10-2 and J is TRBJ1-1; D is possibly TRBD1 (6 bases). The CDR3 covers 11 residues. Looked up from germline, CDR1 is WSHSY and CDR2 is SAAADI. The V end lost 0 bases, the J end lost 11 bases, and 7 bases lay between the germline ends. CDR3 nucleotide sequence: TGCGCCAGCAGTGAGTCAGACAGGGCTTTCTTT. This gives the protein CASSESDRAFF.

V and J are TRBV30 and TRBJ2-2; TRBD2 matches 15 bases. The V gene end was trimmed by 7 bases and the J gene end by 0 bases; junction bases not matched to a gene: 6. The CDR3 is 17 residues long. From germline, CDR1 is GTSNPN and CDR2 SVGIG (reference sequence). CDR3 sequence: CASIGLAGGSNTGELFF. The CDR3 nucleotides read TGTGCCTCCATCGGACTAGCGGGAGGGTCGAACACCGGGGAGCTGTTTTTT.

The CDR3: CASSYNGGWGYGYTF. In DNA, the CDR3 is TGTGCCAGCAGTTACAATGGGGGCTGGGGCTATGGCTACACCTTC. V and J are TRBV6-5 and TRBJ1-2; a weak D match, TRBD1 (6 bases). Trimming shortened V by 2 bases and J by 4 bases, and 14 bases separated the two germline ends. The CDR3 loop spans 15 amino acids. Germline V gene sequence: CDR1 MNHEY, CDR2 SVGAGI.

This clone has only a few counts. V usage is TRBV11-3 and J usage is TRBJ1-1; D uncertain. The V end was cut by 3 bases, the J end by 0 bases, with 5 bases between. The V gene's germline CDR1 is SGHNT and CDR2 YENEEA. This CDR3 has 13 residues. CDR3 DNA: TGTGCCAGCAGCTTTTCCGTGAACACTGAAGCTTTCTTT. Translation gives CASSFSVNTEAFF.

The rearrangement uses TRBV7-9 and TRBJ1-1; the match to TRBD1 covers 7 bases. Losses at the gene ends were 5 bases for V and 6 bases for J; bases not matched to a gene: 9. Germline CDR1 and CDR2: SEHNR and FQNEAQ (reference sequence). This CDR3 is built from 14 residues. The DNA for the CDR3 is TGTGCCAGCAGCCCACAGGGGCGGGGGGCTGAAGCTTTCTTT. Amino acids: CASSPQGRGAEAFF.

The gene calls are TRBV4-1 and TRBJ2-7; TRBD2 matches at 7 bases. The V segment lost 4 bases and the J segment 7 bases; nucleotides outside the gene matches: 10. Per the germline V gene, CDR1 is MGHRA and CDR2 is YSYEKL. This CDR3 is 14 amino acids long. The CDR3 coding sequence is TGCGCCAGCAGCCCCTCCGGTCGAGCGGGGGAGCAGTACTTC. The encoded protein is CASSPSGRAGEQYF.